The 14 T cell receptor beta chains below come from one sample, sequenced in a study of neurological immune-mediated disorders (dated by TCRdb to between 2018 and 2020). Libraries came from 5' RACE. The sequencer was an Illumina HiSeq 2500. TCRdb passed the public sequencing reads through fastp at Q25 and MiXCR, retaining productive beta sequences. Rows with a matching CDR3 protein are joined into one entry that keeps the most common DNA and genes. The sample table lists fewer than 80,000 distinct CDR3 sequences, around 5% of them with a count of one. The ten top clones hold 3.4% of the sample. Sequencing was carried out using PBMCs. Receptor source: a woman aged 45-65 years with multiple sclerosis.

This clonotype was counted at least ten times. This rearrangement joins TRBV11-3 to TRBJ2-1; 8 bases fit TRBD2. V dropped 5 bases and J dropped 6; count of bases not matched to a gene: 9. The germline gives CDR1 SGHNT, CDR2 YENEEA. The CDR3 spans 15 residues. CDR3: CASSPYGLAPNEQFF. The CDR3 DNA follows: TGTGCCAGCAGCCCGTACGGACTAGCCCCCAATGAGCAGTTCTTC.

A few counts support this clonotype. Just one base apart from a much larger clone, this may be a read error. V usage is TRBV9 and J usage is TRBJ2-3; D is uncertain. This CDR3 contains 15 residues. V lost 0 bases to trimming and J lost 2 bases, with 10 bases between them. The germline gives CDR1 SGDLS, CDR2 YYNGEE. DNA for the CDR3: TGTGCCAGCAGCGTAGATCTCAAAACCACAGATACGCAGTATTTT. The encoded protein is CASSVDLKTTDTQYF. The entire variable domain, with the rest obtained from reference TRBV9 and TRBJ2-3, is as follows: DSGVTQTPKHLITATGQRVTLRCSPRSGDLSVYWYQQSLDQGLQFLIQYYNGEERAKGNILERFSAQQFPDLHSELNLSSLELGDSALYFCASSVDLKTTDTQYFGPGTRLTVL.

This clonotype was counted many times. The V and J genes are TRBV5-1 and TRBJ2-1; the D call may be TRBD1 or TRBD2 (5 bases each). Trimming stripped 0 bases from V and 0 bases from J, with 7 bases between. CDR1 and CDR2 (germline): SGHRS, YFSETQ. This CDR3 spans 15 amino acids. The CDR3 DNA reads TGCGCCAGCAGCTTGGTTGGGGGCTCCTACAATGAGCAGTTCTTC. Its protein is CASSLVGGSYNEQFF.

This clonotype has ten or more counts. The chain links TRBV5-1 to TRBJ2-2, with D possibly matching TRBD2 (6 bases). The CDR3 has 17 residues. Germline CDR1 SGHRS, CDR2 YFSETQ. V dropped 4 bases and J dropped 1 base, with 17 bases sitting between them. The CDR3, as DNA: TGCGCCAGCAGCCGTACGAAGGGAGCGGGGAACACCGGGGAGCTGTTTTTT. Its protein product is CASSRTKGAGNTGELFF.

This clonotype turned up a few times. A clone one base away is much larger, so this may be a read error. The chain employs TRBV7-9 and TRBJ2-7, with 9 bases fitting TRBD1. Looked up from germline, CDR1 is SEHNR and CDR2 is FQNEAQ (reference sequence). Germline trimming cut 5 bases from V and 7 bases from J; bases unmatched to any gene: 6. The CDR3 covers 13 residues. CDR3 coding DNA: TGTGCCAGCAGCCCCGGGACAGGGAAAGAGCAGTACTTC. Its translation is CASSPGTGKEQYF.

This clonotype was seen ten or more times. The rearrangement uses TRBV6-2 or TRBV6-3 and TRBJ2-3; TRBD1 is a possible D gene (6 bases). Germline assignment: CDR1 MNHEY and CDR2 SVGEGT. Trimming removed 5 bases from V and 4 bases from J, with 10 bases in between. The CDR3 spans 13 residues. The CDR3 loop is CASSAYRADTQYF. The CDR3 nucleotides read TGTGCCAGCAGTGCCTACAGGGCAGATACGCAGTATTTT.

Points on this clonotype: One junction end does not reproduce the germline sequence, and a read error may be involved. The rearrangement uses TRBV3-1 and TRBJ1-1, with TRBD1 identical over 9 bases. The CDR3 is made up of 13 amino acids. The germline gives CDR1 LGHDT, CDR2 YNNKEL (reference sequence). CDR3 residues: CASSQDRGNRAFF. In DNA form, the CDR3 reads TGTGCCAGCAGTCAAGACAGGGGGAATAGAGCTTTCTTT.

This clonotype was seen a few times. This sequence joins TRBV7-2 and TRBJ2-3; D is unresolved. The V and J ends lost 5 bases and 4 bases respectively, with 10 bases between them. This CDR3 is 13 amino acids long. CDR1 is SGHTA, CDR2 FQGNSA, per germline. The CDR3 nucleotides read TGTGCCAGCAGCCCAGATTGGTCAGATACGCAGTATTTT. Translated: CASSPDWSDTQYF.

This clonotype was found many times. CDR3 bases: TGTGCCAGCAGTTTTGGTCCTAGCGGGGGCACAGATACGCAGTATTTT. This encodes CASSFGPSGGTDTQYF. The chain carries TRBV28 and TRBJ2-3, with 9 bases matching TRBD2. The junction had 5 bases not matched to a gene; V was cut back by 3 bases and J by 1 base. The CDR3 runs 16 residues. From germline, CDR1 is MDHEN and CDR2 SYDVKM.

There are many counts of this clonotype. This chain links TRBV2 with TRBJ2-3; 10 bases map to TRBD2. This CDR3 is built from 16 residues. V shed 4 bases, J shed 1 base, and the junction held 5 bases outside the gene matches. Germline lookup yields CDR1 SNHLY and CDR2 FYNNEI. DNA for the CDR3: TGTGCCAGCAGTGGGACTAGCGGTTCCCGCACAGATACGCAGTATTTT. It encodes CASSGTSGSRTDTQYF.

This clonotype was detected ten times or more. The J gene is TRBJ1-2, the V gene TRBV14; D gene uncertain. The CDR3 loop spans 13 amino acids. With 2 bases removed from V and 3 bases from J, the gap between germline ends came to 7 bases. The V gene's germline CDR1 is SGHDN and CDR2 FVKESK. CDR3 bases: TGTGCCAGCAGCCAATTCGAATACTATGGCTACACCTTC. As protein: CASSQFEYYGYTF.

This clonotype was seen ten or more times. The chain uses TRBV10-3 and TRBJ2-5; 11 bases are a match to TRBD2. Per the germline V gene, CDR1 is ENHRY and CDR2 is SYGVKD. The CDR3 contains 15 residues. Trimming cost V 6 bases and J 5 bases; bases outside gene matches: 8. The CDR3 loop is CAIRATSGGQETQYF. The CDR3 nucleotides are TGTGCCATCAGGGCCACTAGCGGGGGCCAGGAGACCCAGTACTTC.

This clonotype came up many times. The chain links TRBV3-1 to TRBJ1-2, with D tentatively TRBD1 (6 bases). The V end was cut by 2 bases, the J end by 8 bases, with 12 bases between. Germline V CDR1 and CDR2: LGHDT, YNNKEL (reference sequence). The CDR3 contains 13 residues. The CDR3 DNA reads TGTGCCAGCAGCCAAATCGGGGGCCGGGGCTACACCTTC. This translates into CASSQIGGRGYTF.

The V gene is TRBV19, the J gene TRBJ2-5; unclear D gene. V lost 3 bases and J lost 5, with 4 bases in between. Germline V gene data show CDR1 as LNHDA and CDR2 as SQIVND (reference sequence). The CDR3 totals 11 residues. The DNA of the CDR3 is TGTGCCAGTAGTATCAGGGAGACCCAGTACTTC. Its protein product is CASSIRETQYF.